A selection of T cell receptor beta chains follows, all from one sample in a study of blood T cell repertoires in COVID-19. Method: immunoSEQ multiplex PCR; TCRdb's copy keeps in-frame clones and lacks some. The sample lists 110,000 or so clones, less than 85% occurring once. Input material: peripheral blood. All receptors derive from a human donor in a cohort sampled during active COVID-19. Both conserved end residues are part of each CDR3. The D gene is left open where the match is weak. Clone size is shown for a subset of rows, as once, few, many or a class of expanded clone.

v_call,j_call,d_call,clone_size,cdr3_aa,cdr3_nt
TRBV29-1,TRBJ1-1,.,.,CSARRVNTEAFF,TGCAGCGCCCGGAGAGTGAACACTGAAGCTTTCTTT
TRBV10-3,TRBJ2-7,.,.,CATGYEGTYEQYF,TGTGCCACCGGGTACGAAGGTACCTACGAGCAGTACTTC
TRBV5-5,TRBJ1-5,TRBD1,.,CASSSQGNGQPQHF,TGTGCCAGCAGCTCACAGGGGAACGGGCAGCCCCAGCATTTT
TRBV2,TRBJ2-1,TRBD2,.,CASSPASTSGGKRNEQFF,TGTGCCAGCAGCCCCGCCTCGACTAGCGGGGGTAAACGCAATGAGCAGTTCTTC
TRBV27,TRBJ2-7,.,few,CASSFFPLTYEQYF,TGTGCCAGCAGTTTTTTCCCTTTAACCTACGAGCAGTACTTC
TRBV5-4,TRBJ2-5,TRBD1,many,CASSLDRGLTETQYF,TGTGCCAGCAGCTTGGATAGGGGGCTAACTGAGACCCAGTACTTC
TRBV6-6,TRBJ1-1,.,.,CASSYQGGTEAFF,TGTGCCAGCAGTTATCAGGGAGGCACTGAAGCTTTCTTT
TRBV9,TRBJ1-1,TRBD1,few,CASSAPGQDTEAFF,TGTGCCAGCAGCGCCCCAGGACAGGACACTGAAGCTTTCTTT
TRBV24-1,TRBJ1-5,TRBD1,.,CAPSGQGDQPQHF,TGTGCCCCTAGTGGGCAGGGGGACCAGCCCCAGCATTTT
TRBV6-1,TRBJ1-6,TRBD1,.,CASSEGAGGGVTLHF,TGTGCCAGCAGTGAAGGCGCAGGGGGCGGGGTGACCCTCCACTTT
TRBV2,TRBJ1-1,.,.,CASSFQWNTEAFF,TGTGCCAGCAGTTTCCAGTGGAACACTGAAGCTTTCTTT
TRBV19,TRBJ1-2,.,.,CASSPRAREDYTF,TGTGCCAGTAGTCCCCGAGCCAGGGAAGACTACACCTTC
TRBV7-2,TRBJ1-3,.,.,CASGPTGNTIYF,TGTGCCAGCGGGCCCACAGGAAACACCATATATTTT
TRBV12-3/TRBV12-4,TRBJ1-2,.,few,CASSPGGGDGYTF,TGTGCCAGCAGTCCCGGGGGTGGAGATGGCTACACCTTC
TRBV14,TRBJ2-1,.,.,CASSQGAGRSYNEQFF,TGTGCCAGCAGCCAAGGCGCAGGGCGATCTTACAATGAGCAGTTCTTC
TRBV11-2,TRBJ2-1,TRBD2,.,CASSPRTSGYNEQFF,TGTGCCAGCAGCCCTCGGACTAGCGGCTACAATGAGCAGTTCTTC
TRBV4-3,TRBJ1-2,.,.,CASSQGDSANYGYTF,TGCGCCAGCAGCCAAGGCGACAGTGCTAACTATGGCTACACCTTC
TRBV11-2,TRBJ1-1,.,.,CASAGVEAFF,TGTGCCAGCGCGGGAGTTGAAGCTTTCTTT
TRBV19,TRBJ1-5,TRBD1,.,CASKGGTGNQPQHF,TGTGCCAGTAAAGGGGGGACAGGTAATCAGCCCCAGCATTTT
TRBV29-1,TRBJ2-3,.,.,CSVDMQPLTARTDTQYF,TGCAGCGTAGACATGCAACCTTTGACGGCTCGCACAGATACGCAGTATTTT
TRBV28,TRBJ2-1,TRBD2,.,CASSLSASGGDEQFF,TGTGCCAGCAGTTTATCGGCTAGCGGGGGGGATGAGCAGTTCTTC
TRBV9,TRBJ2-7,.,.,CASSVGQGTYEQYF,TGTGCCAGCAGCGTAGGACAAGGTACCTACGAGCAGTACTTC
TRBV6-5,TRBJ2-1,TRBD2,.,CASSKTSGGNPEQFF,TGTGCCAGCAGTAAGACTAGCGGGGGGAACCCAGAGCAGTTCTTC
TRBV24-1,TRBJ2-2,TRBD1,.,CATSDSRTGTNTGELFF,TGTGCCACCAGTGATTCCCGGACAGGGACCAACACCGGGGAGCTGTTTTTT
TRBV18,TRBJ1-6,.,.,CASSPRVQTPGSYNSPLHF,TGTGCCAGCTCACCCCGGGTCCAGACCCCGGGTTCCTATAATTCACCCCTCCACTTT
TRBV7-9,TRBJ2-1,.,.,CASSLVASWFF,TGTGCCAGCAGCTTAGTGGCTAGCTGGTTCTTC
TRBV23-1,TRBJ1-6,.,.,CASRPKTGFNSPLHF,TGCGCCAGCAGGCCGAAGACAGGATTTAATTCACCCCTCCACTTT
TRBV3-1/TRBV3-2,TRBJ2-3,TRBD2,.,CASRGGGAADTQYF,TGTGCCAGCAGGGGCGGGGGGGCAGCAGATACGCAGTATTTT
TRBV25-1,TRBJ2-7,TRBD1,.,CASSSRTGISYEQYF,TGTGCCAGCAGTTCACGGACAGGGATCTCCTACGAGCAGTACTTC
TRBV7-9,TRBJ1-5,TRBD1,.,CASSLWGTGKNQPQHF,TGTGCCAGCAGCTTATGGGGGACAGGGAAGAATCAGCCCCAGCATTTT
TRBV10-1,TRBJ2-1,.,once,CASSRGNEQFF,TGCGCCAGCAGTCGGGGCAATGAGCAGTTCTTC
TRBV24-1,TRBJ1-1,.,.,CATSRGNTEAFF,TGTGCCACCAGTCGGGGAAATACTGAAGCTTTCTTT
TRBV20-1,TRBJ2-3,.,.,CSARVGGTQYF,TGCAGTGCTAGAGTCGGGGGAACGCAGTATTTT
TRBV6-5,TRBJ2-1,TRBD2,.,CASSPGLAGYNEQFF,TGTGCCAGCAGCCCGGGACTAGCGGGGTACAATGAGCAGTTCTTC
TRBV29-1,TRBJ2-1,TRBD2,.,CSVEALAGVDNEQFF,TGCAGCGTTGAAGCGCTAGCGGGGGTTGACAATGAGCAGTTCTTC
TRBV10-1,TRBJ2-7,TRBD1,few,CASIPSTSGTGGLYEQYF,TGCGCCAGCATCCCCTCGACATCCGGGACAGGGGGCTTATACGAGCAGTACTTC
TRBV2,TRBJ1-1,.,.,CASTVNTEAFF,TGTGCCAGCACGGTTAACACTGAAGCTTTCTTT
TRBV28,TRBJ1-2,.,.,CATTTGSSNYGYTF,TGTGCCACCACTACGGGGTCTTCTAACTATGGCTACACCTTC
TRBV7-6,TRBJ2-7,TRBD1,.,CASSSGQGGRYEQYF,TGTGCCAGCAGCTCGGGACAGGGAGGGCGCTACGAGCAGTACTTC
TRBV25-1,TRBJ2-7,.,.,CASEPNRVESSYEQYF,TGTGCCAGCGAACCTAACAGGGTGGAAAGCTCCTACGAGCAGTACTTC
TRBV19,TRBJ2-1,.,.,CASSIRRGGNNEQFF,TGTGCCAGTAGTATCCGTCGGGGTGGCAACAATGAGCAGTTCTTC
TRBV24-1,TRBJ1-4,.,.,CATSGGHGEKLFF,TGTGCCACCTCAGGTGGCCACGGTGAAAAACTGTTTTTT